What follows are 3 T cell receptor beta chains derived from one specimen sequenced in a study of Graves' ophthalmopathy and Graves' hyperthyroidism. Amplification of TCR beta CDR3 regions used RNA transcripts. First-round RT-PCR with HTBI primers preceded a second-round multiplex PCR. TCRdb passed the multiplex PCR reads through MiXCR, listing each CDR3 protein once. This sample has 680,000 or so distinct CDR3 sequences, with roughly 20% found just once. Material for sequencing was peripheral blood. These receptors all come from a woman aged 18-35 years with stable Graves' hyperthyroidism. Some clones in this sample may be carry-over from other donors' samples.

This clonotype was detected many times. The V gene is TRBV27, the J gene TRBJ2-7, with TRBD1 matching over 9 bases. The germline CDR1 and CDR2 sequences are MNHEY and SMNVEV (reference sequence). The trim removed 3 bases at V and 2 bases at J, leaving 5 bases unmatched. CDR3 size: 15 residues. Here the CDR3 DNA reads TGTGCCAGCAGTTTGGGACAGGGTCTAACCTACGAGCAGTACTTC. This codes for CASSLGQGLTYEQYF.

This clonotype occurred many times. The rearrangement joins TRBV28 to TRBJ2-5; 9 bases are a match to TRBD1. The length of the CDR3 is 15 residues. Germline V lookup: CDR1 MDHEN, CDR2 SYDVKM. Trimming cost V 6 bases and J 5 bases; bases outside gene matches: 10. CDR3 region: CASSSSGQGTETQYF. CDR3 bases: TGTGCCAGCAGCTCCTCGGGACAGGGAACGGAGACCCAGTACTTC.

This clonotype was seen ten or more times. The V and J genes are TRBV24-1 and TRBJ2-7; D ambiguous. The germline V gene has CDR1 KGHDR and CDR2 SFDVKD. The CDR3 has 13 amino acids. V was shortened by 4 bases and J by 5 bases, with 11 bases between the two germline ends. DNA of the CDR3: TGTGCCACCAGTGACCCTGTACAAGACGAGCAGTACTTC. Translating gives CATSDPVQDEQYF.